This T cell receptor (beta chain) was captured by sequencing in a study of regulatory T cells in long-lasting Graves disease. As for time point: newly diagnosed GD, antithyroid drugs for less than 3 months. PBMC-extracted RNA yielded the TCR library. Assembly of TCR beta libraries relied on iRepertoire HTBI primers together with Arm-PCR of CDR3 regions. TCRdb recomputed calls from the multiplex PCR reads with MiXCR, one row per CDR3 protein. The sample lists 350,000 to 500,000 distinct CDR3 sequences, approximately 16% occurring once. The CDR3 is 15 residues long. Trimming left V 3 bases short and J 5 bases short, with 19 bases between. Germline CDR1 DFQATT, CDR2 SNEGSKA (reference sequence). This clonotype was counted a few times. This sample also belongs to another study, concerning T cells in Graves' hyperthyroidism and ophthalmopathy. That report adds: In making diagnoses, clinical symptoms, serum thyroxine and TRAb, thyroid ultrasound and orbital computed tomography were all used. Blood also contained most expanded thyroid clonotypes above 0.001.

The genes are TRBV20-1 and TRBJ2-5; D tentatively reads TRBD1 or TRBD2 (7 bases each). The sequence derives from a young woman with Graves disease. The sequenced sample was peripheral blood mononuclear cells (PBMCs), obtained at new diagnosis, from a patient treated with antithyroid drugs. CDR3 in DNA: TGCAGTGCTAGTCAAGGGGGAGGGGGCGGGGAGACCCAGTACTTC. Translation gives CSASQGGGGGETQYF.